Here is one TCR beta chain with its context. Its antigen is still unknown. The sample originates from a study of T cell responses to AZD1222 COVID-19 vaccine. CDR3 length: 15 residues. Germline V CDR1 and CDR2: LNHDA, SQIVND (reference sequence). The germline V and J ends were trimmed by 0 bases and 1 base, with 9 bases remaining between them. Study outcomes and limitations: Reportedly, nearly half of unique spike TCRs recognized epitopes outside B.1.351/B.1.1.7 mutations.

Produced via immunoSEQ multiplex PCR; TCRdb's table is partial and in-frame only. The sample shows about 110,000 clones, 75% to 90% of them seen only once. Material: peripheral blood, obtained on day 0 of AZD1222 vaccination. The sequence was collected from an adult in good health. The genes are TRBV19 and TRBJ2-5, with D perhaps TRBD1 or TRBD2 (6 bases each). CDR3 sequence: CASSIDWGAQETQYF. The CDR3 nucleotides read TGTGCCAGTAGTATAGATTGGGGGGCCCAAGAGACCCAGTACTTC.